These T cell receptor beta chains were read from a single sample in a study of blood T cells in healthy people across ages. TCRdb re-called the 5' RACE reads through MiXCR, storing one row per CDR3 protein. The table lists about 1,000,000 distinct CDR3 sequences, 45% of them singletons. The sample was blood. All receptors derive from a woman in her sixties in good health. Both conserved end residues are part of each CDR3. D genes are given only for firm matches. Size tells how often a clone was seen (once, few, many) or the class of an expanded clone, and some rows leave it out.

j_call v_call d_call clone_size cdr3_aa cdr3_nt
TRBJ2-7 TRBV30 TRBD2 NA CAWRRPGLAPYEQYF TGTGCCTGGAGGCGGCCGGGACTAGCGCCGTACGAGCAGTACTTC
TRBJ2-7 TRBV20-1 NA few CSASSASRYEQYF TGCAGTGCTAGTTCTGCTAGCAGGTACGAGCAGTACTTC
TRBJ2-3 TRBV7-6 TRBD2 NA CASSLASGSVVDTQYF TGTGCCAGCAGCTTAGCTAGCGGGAGTGTAGTAGATACGCAGTATTTT
TRBJ2-2 TRBV21-1 NA NA CASSKVGTSGIENTGELFF TGTGCCAGCAGCAAAGTCGGGACTAGCGGGATCGAGAACACCGGGGAGCTGTTTTTT
TRBJ2-7 TRBV29-1 TRBD2 many CSVGSSGRLDEQYF TGCAGCGTTGGGTCTAGCGGGAGGTTAGACGAGCAGTACTTC
TRBJ1-5 TRBV4-2 NA NA CASSQEPRPYNQPQHF TGTGCCAGCAGCCAAGAACCCAGACCCTACAATCAGCCCCAGCATTTT
TRBJ2-7 TRBV30 TRBD2 NA CAWSLFTSGFSYEQYF TGTGCCTGGAGTCTTTTTACTAGCGGGTTTTCCTACGAGCAGTACTTC
TRBJ2-5 TRBV20-1 TRBD2 NA CSASSGSWNGQYF TGCAGTGCTAGTAGCGGGAGTTGGAATGGGCAGTACTTC
TRBJ2-1 TRBV7-9 NA NA CASSLGRGSRDNEQFF TGTGCCAGCAGCTTAGGACGGGGCAGCCGAGACAATGAGCAGTTCTTC
TRBJ1-6 TRBV11-1 NA NA CASSLLAGNSPLHF TGTGCCAGCAGCTTACTAGCGGGGAATTCACCCCTCCACTTT
TRBJ2-7 TRBV18 NA once CASSPEQGAGLYGELYF TGTGCCAGCTCACCAGAACAGGGAGCGGGGTTGTATGGTGAGCTGTACTTC
TRBJ2-2 TRBV7-2 TRBD2 NA CASSLAGGPSTGELFF TGTGCCAGCAGCTTAGCGGGAGGGCCTTCCACCGGGGAGCTGTTTTTT
TRBJ2-7 TRBV9 TRBD2 NA CASSVVGRSGTSGYNEQYF TGTGCCAGCAGCGTAGTGGGGAGGTCCGGGACTAGCGGGTACAATGAGCAGTACTTC
TRBJ1-5 TRBV12-3/TRBV12-4 TRBD1 few CASSHTRTGPQPQHF TGTGCCAGCAGTCACACTCGGACAGGGCCTCAGCCCCAGCATTTT
TRBJ2-3 TRBV5-1 NA NA CASSLATNPTDTQYF TGCGCCAGCAGCTTGGCGACCAACCCCACAGATACGCAGTATTTT
TRBJ2-1 TRBV7-8 TRBD2 few CASSPLRGVRRGSYNEQFF TGTGCCAGCAGCCCACTTCGGGGGGTGAGGAGGGGCTCCTACAATGAGCAGTTCTTC
TRBJ2-1 TRBV9 NA few CASSVGARDSEVVEFF TGTGCCAGCAGCGTAGGGGCCCGGGACTCAGAAGTCGTCGAGTTCTTC
TRBJ2-7 TRBV25-1 TRBD2 NA CASEGLAVYEQYF TGTGCCAGCGAGGGACTAGCGGTTTACGAGCAGTACTTC
TRBJ2-7 TRBV21-1 NA NA CANSSALDRAAYEQYF TGTGCCAACAGCAGCGCCCTGGACAGGGCCGCCTACGAGCAGTACTTC
TRBJ2-5 TRBV29-1 NA NA CSVPGTAGADEQYF TGCAGCGTTCCGGGGACGGCTGGAGCAGATGAGCAGTACTTC
TRBJ2-4 TRBV5-8 NA NA CASSSPSSDIQYF TGTGCCAGCAGCTCCCCAAGTAGTGATATTCAGTACTTC
TRBJ2-7 TRBV20-1 NA NA CSARDRAISYEQYF TGCAGTGCTAGGGATCGGGCGATCTCCTACGAGCAGTACTTC
TRBJ1-2 TRBV4-1 NA NA CASSQDSPSAYGYTF TGCGCCAGCAGCCAAGATTCGCCCTCCGCCTATGGCTACACCTTC
TRBJ2-1 TRBV30 NA few CAWSGTANNEQFF TGTGCCTGGAGTGGGACAGCTAACAATGAGCAGTTCTTC
TRBJ2-7 TRBV6-1 TRBD2 NA CASSDLGTTYEQYF TGTGCCAGCAGTGATTTGGGGACTACCTACGAGCAGTACTTC
TRBJ2-2 TRBV6-5 NA NA CASSYQDLNTGELFF TGTGCCAGCAGTTACCAGGACCTGAACACCGGGGAGCTGTTTTTT
TRBJ2-1 TRBV20-1 TRBD2 NA CSAPEREDSFEQFF TGCAGTGCTCCAGAGCGGGAGGATAGCTTTGAGCAGTTCTTC
TRBJ1-1 TRBV10-3 NA NA CAITAGFMNTEAFF TGTGCCATCACTGCAGGGTTCATGAACACTGAAGCTTTCTTT
TRBJ2-7 TRBV29-1 NA many CSVEAGYEQYF TGCAGCGTTGAGGCAGGCTACGAGCAGTACTTC
TRBJ2-3 TRBV5-4 TRBD1 few CASSSGQDTDTQYF TGTGCCAGCAGCTCCGGACAGGACACAGATACGCAGTATTTT
TRBJ2-1 TRBV3-1 TRBD2 NA CASSQGEASGVVHNEQFF TGTGCCAGCAGCCAAGGGGAGGCTAGCGGGGTGGTTCACAATGAGCAGTTCTTC
TRBJ2-3 TRBV6-6 NA NA CASSYSEAGGDTQYF TGTGCCAGCAGTTACTCGGAAGCGGGTGGGGATACGCAGTATTTT
TRBJ1-2 TRBV12-3/TRBV12-4 NA NA CASSLVIGDGYTF TGTGCCAGCAGTTTAGTTATAGGAGATGGCTACACCTTC
TRBJ2-1 TRBV28 NA NA CASGVAGPYNEQFF TGTGCCAGCGGGGTGGCGGGCCCTTACAATGAGCAGTTCTTC
TRBJ2-4 TRBV20-1 TRBD2 NA CSARGLAGGFGEQYF TGCAGTGCTAGAGGACTAGCGGGGGGGTTTGGGGAGCAGTACTTC
TRBJ2-3 TRBV5-1 NA NA CASSSPGPGSADTQYF TGCGCCAGCAGCTCCCCCGGGCCGGGGTCCGCAGATACGCAGTATTTT
TRBJ1-2 TRBV7-2 TRBD1 NA CASSPRPGTGDYWDYGYTF TGTGCCAGCAGCCCCCGCCCCGGGACAGGGGACTATTGGGACTATGGCTACACCTTC
TRBJ2-7 TRBV11-2 TRBD2 few CASSLDSGGHDEQYF TGTGCCAGCAGCTTAGATTCGGGGGGGCACGACGAGCAGTACTTC
TRBJ2-7 TRBV12-3/TRBV12-4 TRBD2 many CASSHASGRVSYEQYF TGTGCCAGCAGCCACGCTAGCGGGAGGGTCTCCTACGAGCAGTACTTC
TRBJ2-7 TRBV3-1 NA NA CASSQGLESYEQYF TGTGCCAGCAGCCAAGGCCTGGAGTCCTACGAGCAGTACTTC
TRBJ2-3 TRBV2 NA NA CASRGVITDTQYF TGTGCCAGCAGGGGGGTGATCACAGATACGCAGTATTTT
TRBJ2-1 TRBV5-1 NA NA CATTLRGSYNEQFF TGCGCCACTACGCTTCGAGGTAGCTACAATGAGCAGTTCTTC
TRBJ2-5 TRBV6-1 NA few CASSESPGNQETQYF TGTGCCAGCAGTGAATCGCCAGGGAATCAAGAGACCCAGTACTTC
TRBJ1-4 TRBV20-1 NA NA CSARDGGEYEKLFF TGCAGTGCTAGAGACGGGGGGGAGTATGAAAAACTGTTTTTT
TRBJ1-5 TRBV6-6 NA many CASSFQLSNQPQHF TGTGCCAGCAGTTTTCAGTTGAGCAATCAGCCCCAGCATTTT
TRBJ2-7 TRBV28 NA few CASTVRGTYEQYF TGTGCCAGCACTGTGAGGGGGACCTACGAGCAGTACTTC
TRBJ1-1 TRBV20-1 NA NA CSARGTWEAFF TGCAGTGCTAGGGGGACGTGGGAAGCTTTCTTT
TRBJ2-1 TRBV27 TRBD2 few CASGLAGGDNEQFF TGTGCCAGCGGACTAGCGGGAGGGGACAATGAGCAGTTCTTC
TRBJ2-1 TRBV3-1 TRBD1 NA CANSHSTRQGWGEQFF TGTGCCAACAGCCATTCAACACGACAGGGGTGGGGTGAGCAGTTCTTC
TRBJ2-1 TRBV10-3 TRBD2 NA CAISEVAGGRNEQFF TGTGCCATCAGTGAGGTGGCGGGAGGGAGGAATGAGCAGTTCTTC
TRBJ1-5 TRBV7-2 NA few CASSARQSNQPQHF TGTGCCAGCAGCGCAAGACAGAGCAATCAGCCCCAGCATTTT
TRBJ2-7 TRBV28 NA NA CASSLQGFYEQYF TGTGCCAGCAGTTTACAGGGATTTTACGAGCAGTACTTC
TRBJ2-3 TRBV27 NA many CASSSTAAGTQYF TGTGCCAGCAGTTCTACGGCTGCGGGTACGCAGTATTTT
TRBJ1-5 TRBV20-1 TRBD1 NA CSARVTGSLSNQPQHF TGCAGTGCTAGAGTGACAGGGTCCCTCTCCAATCAGCCCCAGCATTTT
TRBJ2-2 TRBV6-2/TRBV6-3 NA NA CASISPHQTGNTNTGELFF TGTGCCAGCATTTCTCCCCATCAGACAGGCAACACGAACACCGGGGAGCTGTTTTTT
TRBJ2-7 TRBV10-3 TRBD2 NA CAISGTSGSETRYF TGTGCCATCAGTGGGACTAGCGGGAGTGAGACCCGGTACTTC
TRBJ2-7 TRBV13 NA NA CASSLEDSGPGAEQYF TGTGCCAGCAGCTTAGAGGATTCCGGGCCAGGGGCCGAGCAGTACTTC
TRBJ2-4 TRBV6-5 TRBD2 NA CASSPAGEGNIQYF TGTGCCAGCTCTCCAGCGGGAGAAGGCAACATTCAGTACTTC
TRBJ2-5 TRBV27 TRBD1 NA CASSLGQGSNETQYF TGTGCCAGCAGTCTGGGACAGGGATCGAACGAGACCCAGTACTTC
TRBJ2-1 TRBV7-2 NA NA CASSIGGSGNNEQFF TGTGCCAGCAGCATAGGAGGGTCAGGTAACAATGAGCAGTTCTTC